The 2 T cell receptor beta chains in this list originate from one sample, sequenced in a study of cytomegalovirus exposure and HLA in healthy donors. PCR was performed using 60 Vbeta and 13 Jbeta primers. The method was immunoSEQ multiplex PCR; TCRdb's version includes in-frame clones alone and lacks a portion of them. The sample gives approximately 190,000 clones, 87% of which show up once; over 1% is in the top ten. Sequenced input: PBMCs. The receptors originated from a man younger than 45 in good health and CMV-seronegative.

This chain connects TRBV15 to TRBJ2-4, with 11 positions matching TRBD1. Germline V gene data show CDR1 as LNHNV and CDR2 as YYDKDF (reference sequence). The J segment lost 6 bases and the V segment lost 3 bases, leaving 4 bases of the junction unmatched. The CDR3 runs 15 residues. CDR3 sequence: CATSRGGTGGNIQYF. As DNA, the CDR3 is TGTGCCACCAGCAGGGGTGGGACAGGGGGAAACATTCAGTACTTC.

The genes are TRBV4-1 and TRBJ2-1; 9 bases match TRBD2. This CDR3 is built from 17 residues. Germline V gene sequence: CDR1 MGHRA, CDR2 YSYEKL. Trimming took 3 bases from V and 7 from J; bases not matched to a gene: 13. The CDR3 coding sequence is TGCGCCAGCAGCCAGGGCAGCTCTGGCGGGAGGGCGAATGAGCAGTTCTTC. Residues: CASSQGSSGGRANEQFF.